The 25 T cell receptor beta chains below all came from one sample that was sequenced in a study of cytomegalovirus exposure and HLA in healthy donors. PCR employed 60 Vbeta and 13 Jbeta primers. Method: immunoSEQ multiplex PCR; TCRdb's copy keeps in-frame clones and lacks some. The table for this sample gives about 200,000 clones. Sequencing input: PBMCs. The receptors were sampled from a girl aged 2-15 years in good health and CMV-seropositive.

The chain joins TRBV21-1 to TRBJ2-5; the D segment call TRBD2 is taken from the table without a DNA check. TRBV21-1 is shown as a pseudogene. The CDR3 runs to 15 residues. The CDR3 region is CASSKFRGAQETQYF. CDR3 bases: TGTGCCAGCAGCAAATTCCGGGGGGCCCAAGAGACCCAGTACTTC.

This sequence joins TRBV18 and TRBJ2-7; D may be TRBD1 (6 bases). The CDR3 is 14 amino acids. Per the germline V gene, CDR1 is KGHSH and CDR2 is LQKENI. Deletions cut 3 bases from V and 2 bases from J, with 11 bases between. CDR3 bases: TGTGCCAGCTCACCGACAGGAATACCCTACGAGCAGTACTTC. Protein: CASSPTGIPYEQYF.

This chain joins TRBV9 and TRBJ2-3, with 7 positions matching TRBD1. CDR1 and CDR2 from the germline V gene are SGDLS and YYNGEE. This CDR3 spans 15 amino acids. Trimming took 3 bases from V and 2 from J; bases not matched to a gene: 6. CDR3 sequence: CASSGSGQNTDTQYF. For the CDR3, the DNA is TGTGCCAGCAGCGGATCGGGACAGAACACAGATACGCAGTATTTT.

CDR3 bases: TGTGCCATCAGTGAGACAGGCGACACTAATGAAAAACTGTTTTTT. Its translation is CAISETGDTNEKLFF. The gene calls are TRBV10-3 and TRBJ1-4; a possible D gene is TRBD1 (5 bases). Trimming left V 2 bases short and J 2 bases short, with 9 bases between. This CDR3 has 15 amino acids. Germline CDR1 reads ENHRY; CDR2 reads SYGVKD.

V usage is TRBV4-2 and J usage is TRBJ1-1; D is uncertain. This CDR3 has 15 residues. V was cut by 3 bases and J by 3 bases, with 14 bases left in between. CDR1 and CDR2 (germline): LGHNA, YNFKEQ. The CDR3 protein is CASSHTRNSYTEAFF. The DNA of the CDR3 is TGTGCCAGCAGCCACACCCGGAACAGTTACACTGAAGCTTTCTTT.

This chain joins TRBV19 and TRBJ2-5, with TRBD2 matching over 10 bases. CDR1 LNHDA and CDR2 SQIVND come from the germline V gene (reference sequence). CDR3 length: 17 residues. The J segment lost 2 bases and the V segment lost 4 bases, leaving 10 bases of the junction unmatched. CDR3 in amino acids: CASSRALGLAVQETQYF. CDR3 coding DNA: TGTGCCAGTAGTAGAGCCCTAGGACTAGCGGTACAAGAGACCCAGTACTTC.

The CDR3 DNA is TGCGCCAGCAGCCTGGACAGGACGTATGGCTACACCTTC. Protein product: CASSLDRTYGYTF. The V call is TRBV5-1, the J call TRBJ1-2, with 7 bases lining up with TRBD1. Germline V gene lookup returns CDR1 SGHRS and CDR2 YFSETQ. The V and J ends lost 4 bases and 5 bases, in that order; junction bases with no gene match: 5. This CDR3 contains 13 residues.

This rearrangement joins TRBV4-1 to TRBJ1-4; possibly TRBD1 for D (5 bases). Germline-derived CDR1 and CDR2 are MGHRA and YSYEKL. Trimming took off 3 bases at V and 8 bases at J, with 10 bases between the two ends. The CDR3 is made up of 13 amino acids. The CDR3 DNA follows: TGCGCCAGCAGCCAGGCGGGGCTGGAAAAACTGTTTTTT. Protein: CASSQAGLEKLFF.

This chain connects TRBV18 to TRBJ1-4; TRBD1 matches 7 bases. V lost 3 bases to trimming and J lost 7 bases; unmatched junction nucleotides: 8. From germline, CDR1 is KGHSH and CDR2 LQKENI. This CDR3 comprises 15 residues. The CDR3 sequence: CASSPRDSRFEKLFF. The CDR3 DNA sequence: TGTGCCAGCTCACCCCGGGACAGCCGCTTTGAAAAACTGTTTTTT.

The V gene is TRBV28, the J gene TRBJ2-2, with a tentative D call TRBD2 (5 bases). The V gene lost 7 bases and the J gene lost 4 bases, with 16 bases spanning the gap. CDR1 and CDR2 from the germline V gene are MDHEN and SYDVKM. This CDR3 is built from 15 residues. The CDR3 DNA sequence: TGTGCCAGCACCACCGAGGGAGCCTTCACCGGGGAGCTGTTTTTT. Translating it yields CASTTEGAFTGELFF.

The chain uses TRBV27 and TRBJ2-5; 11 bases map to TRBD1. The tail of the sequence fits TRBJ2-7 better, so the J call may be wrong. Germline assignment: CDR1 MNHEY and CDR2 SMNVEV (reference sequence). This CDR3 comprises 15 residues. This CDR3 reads CASSLGTGGWYEQYF. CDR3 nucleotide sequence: TGTGCCAGCAGTTTAGGGACAGGGGGTTGGTACGAGCAGTACTTC.

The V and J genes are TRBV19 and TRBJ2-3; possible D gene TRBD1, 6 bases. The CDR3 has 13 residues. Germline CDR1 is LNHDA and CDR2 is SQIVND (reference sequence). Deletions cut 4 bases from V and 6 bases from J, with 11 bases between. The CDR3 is CASSTNRADTQYF. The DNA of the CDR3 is TGTGCCAGTAGTACAAACAGGGCCGATACGCAGTATTTT.

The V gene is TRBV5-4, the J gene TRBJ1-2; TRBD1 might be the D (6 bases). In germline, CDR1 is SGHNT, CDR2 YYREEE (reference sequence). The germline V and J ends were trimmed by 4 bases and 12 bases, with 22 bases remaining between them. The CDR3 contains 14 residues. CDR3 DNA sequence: TGTGCCAGCAGCACCACCGGGACACTAGATGGAAACACCTTC. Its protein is CASSTTGTLDGNTF.

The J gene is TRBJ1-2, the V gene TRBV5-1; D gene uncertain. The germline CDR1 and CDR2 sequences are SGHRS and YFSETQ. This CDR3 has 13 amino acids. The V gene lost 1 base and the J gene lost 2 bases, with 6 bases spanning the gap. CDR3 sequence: CASSLRENYGYTF. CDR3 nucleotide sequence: TGCGCCAGCAGCTTGAGAGAGAACTATGGCTACACCTTC.

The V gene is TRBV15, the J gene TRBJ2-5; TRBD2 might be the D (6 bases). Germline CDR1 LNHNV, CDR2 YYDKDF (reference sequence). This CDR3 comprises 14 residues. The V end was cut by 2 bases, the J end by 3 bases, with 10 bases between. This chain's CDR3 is CATSRYSGKETQYF. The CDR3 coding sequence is TGTGCCACCAGCAGATATAGCGGAAAAGAGACCCAGTACTTC.

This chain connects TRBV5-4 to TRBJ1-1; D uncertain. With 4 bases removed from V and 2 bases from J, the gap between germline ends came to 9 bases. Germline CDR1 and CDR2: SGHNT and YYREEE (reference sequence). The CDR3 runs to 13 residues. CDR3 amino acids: CASSLTPNTEAFF. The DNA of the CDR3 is TGTGCCAGCAGCCTGACACCCAACACTGAAGCTTTCTTT. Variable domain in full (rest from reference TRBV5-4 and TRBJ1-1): ETGVTQSPTHLIKTRGQQVTLRCSSQSGHNTVSWYQQALGQGPQFIFQYYREEENGRGNFPPRFSGLQFPNYSSELNVNALELDDSALYLCASSLTPNTEAFFGQGTRLTVV.

CDR3: CASRSGTARGYTF. The CDR3 DNA follows: TGTGCCAGCAGGTCCGGGACAGCGCGGGGCTACACCTTC. The chain employs TRBV6-1 and TRBJ1-2; TRBD1 aligns across 7 bases. This CDR3 contains 13 residues. CDR1 and CDR2 (germline): MNHNS, SASEGT. J lost 8 bases, V lost 6 bases, and 9 bases had no gene match.

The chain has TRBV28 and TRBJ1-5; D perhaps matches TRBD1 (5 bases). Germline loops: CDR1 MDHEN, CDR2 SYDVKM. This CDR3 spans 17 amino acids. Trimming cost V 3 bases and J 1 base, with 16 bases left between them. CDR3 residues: CASSLGGGKISNQPQHF. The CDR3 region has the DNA TGTGCCAGCAGTTTGGGTGGGGGGAAGATAAGCAATCAGCCCCAGCATTTT.

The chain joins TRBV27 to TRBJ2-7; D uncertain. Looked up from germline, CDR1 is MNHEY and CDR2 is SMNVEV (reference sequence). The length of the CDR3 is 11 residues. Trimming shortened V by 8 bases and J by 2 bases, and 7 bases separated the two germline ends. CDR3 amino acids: CASRVAYEQYF. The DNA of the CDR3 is TGTGCCAGCCGGGTAGCCTACGAGCAGTACTTC.

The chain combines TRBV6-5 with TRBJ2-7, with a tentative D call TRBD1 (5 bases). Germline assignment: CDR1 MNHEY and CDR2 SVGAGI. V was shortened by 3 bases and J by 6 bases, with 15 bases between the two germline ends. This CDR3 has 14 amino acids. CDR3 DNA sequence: TGTGCCAGCAGTTATACGGACCAAAGGGGCGAGCAGTACTTC. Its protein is CASSYTDQRGEQYF.

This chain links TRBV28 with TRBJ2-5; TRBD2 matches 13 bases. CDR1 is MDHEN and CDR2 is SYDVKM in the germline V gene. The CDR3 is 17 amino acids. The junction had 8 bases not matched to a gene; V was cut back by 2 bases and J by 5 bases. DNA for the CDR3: TGTGCCAGCAGTTTAGATTATAAGACTAGCGGGAGGGAGACCCAGTACTTC. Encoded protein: CASSLDYKTSGRETQYF.

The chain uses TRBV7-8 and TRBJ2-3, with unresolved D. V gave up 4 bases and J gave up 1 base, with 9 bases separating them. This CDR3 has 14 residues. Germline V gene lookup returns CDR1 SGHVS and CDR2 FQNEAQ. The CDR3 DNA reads TGTGCCAGCAGCTCACCCAGCGGCACAGATACGCAGTATTTT. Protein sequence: CASSSPSGTDTQYF.

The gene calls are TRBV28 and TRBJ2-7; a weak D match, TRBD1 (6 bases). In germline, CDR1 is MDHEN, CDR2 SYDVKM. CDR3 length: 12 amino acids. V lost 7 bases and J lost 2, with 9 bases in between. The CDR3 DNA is TGTGCCAGCACTCGGGACACCTACGAGCAGTACTTC. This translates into CASTRDTYEQYF.

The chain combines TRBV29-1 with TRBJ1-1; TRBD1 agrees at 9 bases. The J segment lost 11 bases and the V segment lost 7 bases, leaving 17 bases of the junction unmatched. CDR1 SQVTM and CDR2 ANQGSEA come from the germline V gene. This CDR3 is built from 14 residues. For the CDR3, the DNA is TGCAGCGCTAAGTTCGGGACAGGGTGGTTCGAGGCTTTCTTT. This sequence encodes CSAKFGTGWFEAFF.

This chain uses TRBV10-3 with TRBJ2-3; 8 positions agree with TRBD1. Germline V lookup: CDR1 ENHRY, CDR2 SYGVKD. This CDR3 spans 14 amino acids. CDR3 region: CASNPGQGTDTQYF. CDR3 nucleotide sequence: TGTGCATCAAACCCGGGACAGGGCACAGATACGCAGTATTTT.